This T cell receptor beta chain comes out of a study of shared clonotypes between healthy human individuals. Remarks on this clone: Other DNA sequences in this sample translate to the same CDR3.

Genomic DNA of each subset was evenly split across several immunoSEQ plates. Clones were read by immunoSEQ multiplex PCR, and TCRdb kept only the in-frame ones, dropping some. The sample lists 2.5 million or so clones, more than 90% occurring once. CDR3 size: 13 residues. Unmatched junction bases numbered 3, after V lost 4 bases and J lost 3 bases. Germline-derived CDR1 and CDR2 are SNHLY and FYNNEI. The receptor comes from a man aged 18-30 years in good health. J is TRBJ2-7 and V is TRBV2; TRBD2 matches at 7 bases. Sequencing input: naive CD4+ T cells sorted from blood. The subset is: CD45RA+ positively selected. Here the CDR3 reads CASSAGGNYEQYF. The CDR3 region has the DNA TGTGCCAGCAGTGCGGGGGGAAACTACGAGCAGTACTTC.